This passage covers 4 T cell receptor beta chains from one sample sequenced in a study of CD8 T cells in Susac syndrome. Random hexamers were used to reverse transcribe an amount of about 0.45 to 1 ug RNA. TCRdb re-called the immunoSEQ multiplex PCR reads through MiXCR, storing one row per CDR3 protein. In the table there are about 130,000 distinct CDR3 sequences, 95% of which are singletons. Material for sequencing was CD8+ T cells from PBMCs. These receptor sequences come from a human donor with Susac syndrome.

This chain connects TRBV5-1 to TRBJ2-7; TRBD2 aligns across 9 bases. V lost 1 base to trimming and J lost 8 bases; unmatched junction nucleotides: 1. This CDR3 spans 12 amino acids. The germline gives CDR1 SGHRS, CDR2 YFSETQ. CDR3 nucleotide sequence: TGCGCCAGCAGCTTGCTAGCGGGACAGCAGTACTTC. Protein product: CASSLLAGQQYF.

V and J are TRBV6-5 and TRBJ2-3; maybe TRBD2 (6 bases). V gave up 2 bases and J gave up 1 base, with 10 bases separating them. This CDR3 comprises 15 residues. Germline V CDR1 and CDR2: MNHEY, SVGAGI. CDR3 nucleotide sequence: TGTGCCAGCAGTTACGGAGGGCCTGGCACAGATACGCAGTATTTT. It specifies CASSYGGPGTDTQYF.

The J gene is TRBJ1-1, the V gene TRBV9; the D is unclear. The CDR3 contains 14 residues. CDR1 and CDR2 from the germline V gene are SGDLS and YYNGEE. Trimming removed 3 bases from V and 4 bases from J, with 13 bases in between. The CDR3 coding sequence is TGTGCCAGCAGCGGCCCGGGTCGGGGCACTGAAGCTTTCTTT. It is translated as CASSGPGRGTEAFF.

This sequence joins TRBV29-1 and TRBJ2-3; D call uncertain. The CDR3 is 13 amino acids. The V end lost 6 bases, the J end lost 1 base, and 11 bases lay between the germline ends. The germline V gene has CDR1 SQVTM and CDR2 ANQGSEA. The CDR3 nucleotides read TGCAGCGTGGACCTTCAGGGCACAGATACGCAGTATTTT. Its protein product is CSVDLQGTDTQYF.